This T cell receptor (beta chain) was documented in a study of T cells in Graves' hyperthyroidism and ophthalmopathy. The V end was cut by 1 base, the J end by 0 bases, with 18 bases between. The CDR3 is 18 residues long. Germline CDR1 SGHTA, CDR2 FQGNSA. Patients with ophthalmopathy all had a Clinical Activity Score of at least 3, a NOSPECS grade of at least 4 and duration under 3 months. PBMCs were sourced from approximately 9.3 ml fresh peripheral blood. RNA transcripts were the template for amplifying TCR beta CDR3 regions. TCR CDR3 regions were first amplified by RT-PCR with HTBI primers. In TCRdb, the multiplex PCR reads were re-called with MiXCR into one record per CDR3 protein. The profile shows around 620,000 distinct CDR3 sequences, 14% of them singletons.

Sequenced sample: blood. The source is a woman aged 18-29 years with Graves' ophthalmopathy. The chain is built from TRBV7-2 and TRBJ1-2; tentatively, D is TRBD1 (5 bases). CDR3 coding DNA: TGTGCCAGCAGCTTAGTAGGGGCGGGCAGGAGAGCTAACTATGGCTACACCTTC. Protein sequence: CASSLVGAGRRANYGYTF. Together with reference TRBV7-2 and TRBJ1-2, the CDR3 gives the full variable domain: GAGVSQSPSNKVTEKGKDVELRCDPISGHTALYWYRQSLGQGLEFLIYFQGNSAPDKSGLPSDRFSAERTGGSVSTLTIQRTQQEDSAVYLCASSLVGAGRRANYGYTFGSGTRLTVV.